Reported below is one T cell receptor (beta chain). Its matching antigen is unknown. Sample donors were healthy Caucasian individuals that came from Russia, aged roughly 6 to 100. The sample is drawn from a study of blood T cells in healthy people across ages. Study conclusions and caveats: Changes in expanded clonotypes were possibly confounded, as the CMV status of donors was unknown. In older individuals, TCR beta diversity per million T cells was lower, falling roughly linearly with age.

The authors ran a second PCR of about 6 to 11 cycles using a sample-barcoded 5' primer and a J-beta primer mix. TCRdb fed the 5' RACE reads into MiXCR, producing one record per CDR3 protein. This sample carries around 1.5 million distinct CDR3 sequences, 34% of them seen once, and the ten largest clones take approximately 10%. The clonotype comes from a young woman in good health. What was sequenced was blood.

Here the CDR3 DNA reads TGTGCCAGCAGCTCGGACAGGGGATTAGATGGCTACACCTTC. Protein product: CASSSDRGLDGYTF. The rearrangement uses TRBV7-9 and TRBJ1-2, with TRBD1 matching 9 bases. Trimming at V came to 4 bases and at J to 6 bases, leaving 6 bases not matched to a gene. The CDR3 has 14 residues. CDR1 and CDR2 from the germline V gene are SEHNR and FQNEAQ (reference sequence).